The clone carrying this TCR beta chain was counted between two and nine times. Its antigen is unknown. This entry is derived from a study of identical twins. Germline V gene data show CDR1 as DFQATT and CDR2 as SNEGSKA (reference sequence). Trimming removed 5 bases from V and 3 bases from J, with 9 bases in between. This CDR3 has 12 residues. A universal primer site was created by template switching, with the cDNA bearing unique molecular identifiers. In TCRdb, the 5' RACE reads were re-called with MiXCR into one record per CDR3 protein. The table lists 1.5 million to 2 million distinct CDR3 sequences, about 32% of them singletons. Study outcomes and limitations: Out-of-frame alpha sequences shared between twins exhibited an excess of low generation probability.

Every one of the donors was a healthy Caucasian. The TCR comes from a newborn girl in good health. The chain couples TRBV20-1 to TRBJ2-3; perhaps TRBD2 as D (5 bases). Sequencing used cord blood. As DNA, the CDR3 is TGCAGTGCTTTACTAGAGACAGATACGCAGTATTTT. Residues: CSALLETDTQYF.